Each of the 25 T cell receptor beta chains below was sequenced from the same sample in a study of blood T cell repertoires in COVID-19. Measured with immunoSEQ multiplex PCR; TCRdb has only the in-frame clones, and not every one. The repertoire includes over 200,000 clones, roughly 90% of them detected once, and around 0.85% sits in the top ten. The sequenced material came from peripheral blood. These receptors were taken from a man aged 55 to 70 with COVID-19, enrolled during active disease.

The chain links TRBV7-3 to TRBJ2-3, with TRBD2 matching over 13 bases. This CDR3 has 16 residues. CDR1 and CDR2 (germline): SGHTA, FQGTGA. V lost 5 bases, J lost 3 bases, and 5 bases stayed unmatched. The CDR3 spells CASSPLTSGRTDTQYF. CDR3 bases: TGTGCCAGCAGCCCGTTGACTAGCGGGAGGACAGATACGCAGTATTTT.

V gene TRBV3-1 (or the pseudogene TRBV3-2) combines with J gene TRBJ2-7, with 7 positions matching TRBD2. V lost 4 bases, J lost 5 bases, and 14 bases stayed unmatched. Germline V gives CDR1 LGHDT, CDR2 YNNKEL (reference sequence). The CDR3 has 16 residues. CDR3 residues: CASSPLNRDYMNEQYF. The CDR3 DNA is TGTGCCAGCAGCCCTTTGAACCGGGACTACATGAACGAGCAGTACTTC.

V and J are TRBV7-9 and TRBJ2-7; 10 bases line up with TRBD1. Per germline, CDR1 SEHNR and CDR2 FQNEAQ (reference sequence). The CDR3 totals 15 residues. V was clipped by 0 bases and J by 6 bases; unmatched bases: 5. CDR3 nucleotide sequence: TGTGCCAGCAGCTTAGCCGGGACAGGGGATCGCGAGCAGTACTTC. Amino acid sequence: CASSLAGTGDREQYF.

In DNA form, the CDR3 reads TGTGCCAGCAGCCCCCTCCGGGAAGCTTTCTTT. This codes for CASSPLREAFF. This sequence joins TRBV7-2 and TRBJ1-1; no definite D call. The CDR3 is made up of 11 amino acids. Germline lookup yields CDR1 SGHTA and CDR2 FQGNSA. Trimming left V 5 bases short and J 8 bases short, with 9 bases between.

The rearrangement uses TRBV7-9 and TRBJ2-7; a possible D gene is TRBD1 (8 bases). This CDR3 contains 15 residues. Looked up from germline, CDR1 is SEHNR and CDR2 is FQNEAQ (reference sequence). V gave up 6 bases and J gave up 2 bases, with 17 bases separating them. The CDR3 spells CASSRTGGLPYEQYF. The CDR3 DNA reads TGTGCCAGCAGTCGTACAGGGGGACTACCCTACGAGCAGTACTTC. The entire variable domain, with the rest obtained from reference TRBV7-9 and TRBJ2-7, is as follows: DTGVSQNPRHKITKRGQNVTFRCDPISEHNRLYWYRQTLGQGPEFLTYFQNEAQLEKSRLLSDRFSAERPKGSFSTLEIQRTEQGDSAMYLCASSRTGGLPYEQYFGPGTRLTVT.

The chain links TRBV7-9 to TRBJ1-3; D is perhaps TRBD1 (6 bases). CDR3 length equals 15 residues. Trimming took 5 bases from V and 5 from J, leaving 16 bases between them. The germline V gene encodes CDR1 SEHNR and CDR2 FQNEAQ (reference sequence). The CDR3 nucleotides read TGTGCCAGCAGCGCTACAGGGTACCCCAGAAACACCATATATTTT. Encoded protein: CASSATGYPRNTIYF.

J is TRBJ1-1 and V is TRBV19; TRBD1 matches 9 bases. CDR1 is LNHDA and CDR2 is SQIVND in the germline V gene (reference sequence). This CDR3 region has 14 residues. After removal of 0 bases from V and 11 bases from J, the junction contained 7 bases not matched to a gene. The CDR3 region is CASSIETGGHRAFF. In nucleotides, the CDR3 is TGTGCCAGTAGTATAGAGACAGGGGGGCATCGGGCTTTCTTT. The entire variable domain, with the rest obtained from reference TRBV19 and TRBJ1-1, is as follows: DGGITQSPKYLFRKEGQNVTLSCEQNLNHDAMYWYRQDPGQGLRLIYYSQIVNDFQKGDIAEGYSVSREKKESFPLTVTSAQKNPTAFYLCASSIETGGHRAFFGQGTRLTVV.

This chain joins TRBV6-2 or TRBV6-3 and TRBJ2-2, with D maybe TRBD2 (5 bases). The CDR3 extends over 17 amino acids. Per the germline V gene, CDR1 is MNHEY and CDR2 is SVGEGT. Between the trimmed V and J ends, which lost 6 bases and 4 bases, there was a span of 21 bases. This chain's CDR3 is CASSFSSGPGSTGELFF. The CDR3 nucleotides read TGTGCCAGCAGCTTCTCTTCCGGGCCGGGAAGCACCGGGGAGCTGTTTTTT.

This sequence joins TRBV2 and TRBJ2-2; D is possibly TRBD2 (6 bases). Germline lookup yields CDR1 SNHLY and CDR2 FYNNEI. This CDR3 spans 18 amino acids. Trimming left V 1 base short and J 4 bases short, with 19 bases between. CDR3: CASSEVAAPRGGTGELFF. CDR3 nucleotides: TGTGCCAGCAGTGAAGTGGCCGCCCCCCGGGGAGGCACCGGGGAGCTGTTTTTT.

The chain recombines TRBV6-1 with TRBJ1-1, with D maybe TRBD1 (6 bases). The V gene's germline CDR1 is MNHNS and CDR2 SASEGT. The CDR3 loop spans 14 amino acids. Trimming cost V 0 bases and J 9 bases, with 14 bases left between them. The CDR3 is CASSEALQWGQAFF. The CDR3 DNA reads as TGTGCCAGCAGTGAAGCGCTTCAATGGGGGCAAGCTTTCTTT.

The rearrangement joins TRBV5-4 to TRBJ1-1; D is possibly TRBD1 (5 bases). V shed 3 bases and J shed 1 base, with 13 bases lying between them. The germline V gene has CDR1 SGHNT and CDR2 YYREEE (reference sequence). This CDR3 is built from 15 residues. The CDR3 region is CASSWTSTGNTEAFF. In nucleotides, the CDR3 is TGTGCCAGCAGCTGGACCTCAACAGGGAACACTGAAGCTTTCTTT.

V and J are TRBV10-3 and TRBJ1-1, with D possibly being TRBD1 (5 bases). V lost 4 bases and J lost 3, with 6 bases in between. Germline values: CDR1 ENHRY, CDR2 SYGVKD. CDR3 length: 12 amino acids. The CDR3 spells CAISGQYTEAFF. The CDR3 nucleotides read TGTGCCATCAGTGGACAGTACACTGAAGCTTTCTTT.

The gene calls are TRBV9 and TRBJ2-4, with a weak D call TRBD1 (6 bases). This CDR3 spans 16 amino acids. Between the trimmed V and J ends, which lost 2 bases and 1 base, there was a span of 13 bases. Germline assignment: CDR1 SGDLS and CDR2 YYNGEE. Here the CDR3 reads CASSVSQGRAKNIQYF. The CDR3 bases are TGTGCCAGCAGCGTCAGCCAGGGGCGGGCCAAAAACATTCAGTACTTC.

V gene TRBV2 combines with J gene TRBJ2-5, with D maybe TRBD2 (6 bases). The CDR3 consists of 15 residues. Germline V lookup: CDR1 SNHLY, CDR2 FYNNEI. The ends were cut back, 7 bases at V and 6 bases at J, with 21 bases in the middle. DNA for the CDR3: TGTGCCAGCAAATCCGGGACTTCCTCCGTCCAGACCCAGTACTTC. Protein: CASKSGTSSVQTQYF.

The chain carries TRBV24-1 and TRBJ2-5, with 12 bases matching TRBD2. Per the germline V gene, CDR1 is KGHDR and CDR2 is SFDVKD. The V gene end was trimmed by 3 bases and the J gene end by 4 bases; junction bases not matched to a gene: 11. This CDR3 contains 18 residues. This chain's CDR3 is CATSDPEGSSGRGETQYF. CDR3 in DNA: TGTGCCACCAGTGATCCCGAGGGGTCTAGCGGGAGGGGAGAGACCCAGTACTTC.

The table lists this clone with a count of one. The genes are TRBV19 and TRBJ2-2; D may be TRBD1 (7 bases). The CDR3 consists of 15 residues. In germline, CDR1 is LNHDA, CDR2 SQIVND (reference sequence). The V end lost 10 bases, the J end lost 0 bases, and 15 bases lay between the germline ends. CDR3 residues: CATRPGGTNTGELFF. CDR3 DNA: TGTGCCACCCGTCCAGGGGGGACGAACACCGGGGAGCTGTTTTTT.

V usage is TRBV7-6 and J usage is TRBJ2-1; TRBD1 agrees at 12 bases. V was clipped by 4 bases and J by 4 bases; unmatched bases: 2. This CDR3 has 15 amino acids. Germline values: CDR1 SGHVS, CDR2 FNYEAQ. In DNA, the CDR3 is TGTGCCAGCAGCTCGGGACAGGGGGCTTACAATGAGCAGTTCTTC. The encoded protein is CASSSGQGAYNEQFF.

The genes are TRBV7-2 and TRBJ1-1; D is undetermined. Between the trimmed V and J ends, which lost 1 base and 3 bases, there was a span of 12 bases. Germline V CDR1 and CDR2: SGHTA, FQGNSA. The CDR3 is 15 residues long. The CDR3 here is CASSLDLREDTEAFF. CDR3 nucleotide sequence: TGTGCCAGCAGCTTAGATTTACGGGAGGACACTGAAGCTTTCTTT.

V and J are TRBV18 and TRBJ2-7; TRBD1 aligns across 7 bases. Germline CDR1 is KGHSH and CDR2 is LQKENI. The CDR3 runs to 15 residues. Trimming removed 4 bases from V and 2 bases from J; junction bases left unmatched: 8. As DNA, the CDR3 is TGTGCCAGCTCACAGGCCCCGGGACAGCCCTACGAGCAGTACTTC. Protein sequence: CASSQAPGQPYEQYF.

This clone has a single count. Here the CDR3 DNA reads TGTGCCAGGACTTCGGACAGGGATTCCGGTAATTCACCCCTCCACTTT. Amino acid sequence: CARTSDRDSGNSPLHF. This chain links TRBV21-1 with TRBJ1-6; the table's D gene call, TRBD1, was not cross checked with the DNA. TRBV21-1 is shown as a pseudogene. The CDR3 consists of 16 residues.

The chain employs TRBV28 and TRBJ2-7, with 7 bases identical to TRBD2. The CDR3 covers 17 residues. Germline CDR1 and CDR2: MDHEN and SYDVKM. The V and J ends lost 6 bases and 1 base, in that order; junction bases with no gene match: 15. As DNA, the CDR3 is TGTGCCAGCAGCCCCGCTCGAGGGAGGGCCAGTTCCTACGAGCAGTACTTC. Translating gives CASSPARGRASSYEQYF.

CDR3 coding DNA: TGTGCCAGCAGCTCCCGCCGCGAGGTGGCGGAGAAGTACTTC. This translates into CASSSRREVAEKYF. The chain carries TRBV7-2 and TRBJ2-5; D not certain. Between the trimmed V and J ends, which lost 4 bases and 12 bases, there was a span of 21 bases. Looked up from germline, CDR1 is SGHTA and CDR2 is FQGNSA. This CDR3 has 14 residues.

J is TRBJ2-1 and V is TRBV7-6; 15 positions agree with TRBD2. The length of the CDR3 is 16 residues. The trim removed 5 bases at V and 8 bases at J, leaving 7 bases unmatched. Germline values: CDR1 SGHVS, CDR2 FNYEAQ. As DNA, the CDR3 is TGTGCCAGCAGCCGCGGACTAGCGGGGGGGCGGGATGAGCAGTTCTTC. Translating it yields CASSRGLAGGRDEQFF.

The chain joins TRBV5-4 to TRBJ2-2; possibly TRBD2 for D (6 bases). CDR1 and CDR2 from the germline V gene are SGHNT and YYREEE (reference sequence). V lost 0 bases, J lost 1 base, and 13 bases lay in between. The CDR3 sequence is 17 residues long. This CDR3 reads CASSLDAGQGNTGELFF. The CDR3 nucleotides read TGTGCCAGCAGCTTGGACGCGGGGCAGGGGAACACCGGGGAGCTGTTTTTT.

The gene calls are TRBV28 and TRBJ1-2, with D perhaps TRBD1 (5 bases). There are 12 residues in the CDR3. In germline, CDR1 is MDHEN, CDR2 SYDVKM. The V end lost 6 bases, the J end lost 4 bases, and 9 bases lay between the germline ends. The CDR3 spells CASRTAIYGYTF. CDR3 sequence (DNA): TGTGCCAGCAGGACAGCCATCTATGGCTACACCTTC.